This passage covers 15 T cell receptor beta chains from one sample sequenced in a study of cytomegalovirus exposure and HLA in healthy donors. Amplification used 60 Vbeta primers and 13 Jbeta primers. Libraries were prepared by immunoSEQ multiplex PCR; TCRdb keeps only in-frame clonotypes and omits some of them. The sample consists of about 160,000 clones, almost 80% of them appearing once. The sequencing input was PBMCs. The receptors here all came from a man aged 25 to 40 in good health and CMV-seronegative.

J is TRBJ1-1 and V is TRBV27; 8 positions agree with TRBD1. The CDR3 is 15 amino acids. V shed 7 bases and J 5 bases; nucleotides not matched to a gene: 12. Germline V gene sequence: CDR1 MNHEY, CDR2 SMNVEV (reference sequence). CDR3 DNA sequence: TGTGCCAGCATTCTTCCCCGACAGGGGAAGACTGAAGCTTTCTTT. Its protein product is CASILPRQGKTEAFF.

The chain is built from TRBV5-1 and TRBJ2-5, with 9 nucleotides matching TRBD1. The CDR3 has 13 amino acids. Trimming removed 3 bases from V and 3 bases from J; junction bases left unmatched: 0. Germline-derived CDR1 and CDR2 are SGHRS and YFSETQ. CDR3 sequence: CASSWDREETQYF. The CDR3 nucleotides are TGCGCCAGCAGCTGGGACAGGGAAGAGACCCAGTACTTC.

This chain connects TRBV28 to TRBJ2-7; TRBD1 is a possible D gene (6 bases). The V end was cut by 1 base, the J end by 6 bases, with 19 bases between. The germline V gene encodes CDR1 MDHEN and CDR2 SYDVKM. The CDR3 extends over 16 amino acids. Here the CDR3 reads CASSLSGRQEMGEQYF. The DNA for the CDR3 is TGTGCCAGCAGTTTATCCGGACGACAGGAGATGGGCGAGCAGTACTTC.

V and J are TRBV19 and TRBJ1-1; 7 bases are shared with TRBD1. V lost 3 bases to trimming and J lost 1 base; unmatched junction nucleotides: 2. Germline-derived CDR1 and CDR2 are LNHDA and SQIVND (reference sequence). This CDR3 has 14 residues. The CDR3 region has the DNA TGTGCCAGTAGTATCCAGGGGGGGAACACTGAAGCTTTCTTT. Protein sequence: CASSIQGGNTEAFF.

The chain uses TRBV7-3 and TRBJ2-7; TRBD2 matches at 10 bases. The CDR3 is 16 residues long. V lost 4 bases, J lost 2 bases, and 8 bases stayed unmatched. Germline values: CDR1 SGHTA, CDR2 FQGTGA. The CDR3 region is CASSSGGLAGAYEQYF. The DNA for the CDR3 is TGTGCCAGCAGCTCCGGGGGGCTAGCGGGGGCCTACGAGCAGTACTTC.

The chain combines TRBV18 with TRBJ1-2, with TRBD1 identical over 9 bases. CDR1 and CDR2 (germline): KGHSH, LQKENI. CDR3 length equals 15 residues. With V trimmed by 8 bases and J by 4 bases, 11 bases remained unmatched. The chain's CDR3 is CASRPGQGVFYGYTF. CDR3 nucleotide sequence: TGTGCCAGCCGCCCGGGACAGGGTGTGTTCTATGGCTACACCTTC.

The chain links TRBV19 to TRBJ2-7, with 8 bases identical to TRBD1. V lost 7 bases and J lost 5; bases outside the gene matches: 10. The CDR3 has 14 amino acids. Germline CDR1 is LNHDA and CDR2 is SQIVND (reference sequence). DNA for the CDR3: TGTGCCAGTAAGTCCGGACAGGGCGTGCACGAGCAGTACTTC. Translated: CASKSGQGVHEQYF.

The chain couples TRBV11-3 to TRBJ2-3; possible D gene TRBD2, 6 bases. The CDR3 loop spans 15 amino acids. Germline values: CDR1 SGHNT, CDR2 YENEEA. V shed 1 base and J shed 2 bases, with 10 bases lying between them. The CDR3 region is CASSLGGGTTDTQYF. For the CDR3, the DNA is TGTGCCAGCAGCTTAGGTGGCGGGACCACAGATACGCAGTATTTT. The full variable domain, in which reference TRBV11-3 and TRBJ2-3 provide the parts outside the CDR3, is EAGVVQSPRYKIIEKKQPVAFWCNPISGHNTLYWYLQNLGQGPELLIRYENEEAVDDSQLPKDRFSAERLKGVDSTLKIQPAELGDSAVYLCASSLGGGTTDTQYFGPGTRLTVL.

A few counts support this clone. V gene TRBV15 combines with J gene TRBJ2-7; 9 bases align to TRBD2. From germline, CDR1 is LNHNV and CDR2 YYDKDF (reference sequence). V trimming: 0 bases; J trimming: 4 bases; junction bases outside the gene matches: 10. There are 17 residues in the CDR3. The CDR3 spells CATSRDLGRGGRYEQYF. DNA for the CDR3: TGTGCCACCAGCAGAGATCTGGGGCGGGGGGGCCGGTACGAGCAGTACTTC. Looking up the rest from reference TRBV15 and TRBJ2-7 gives the full variable domain: DAMVIQNPRYQVTQFGKPVTLSCSQTLNHNVMYWYQQKSSQAPKLLFHYYDKDFNNEADTPDNFQSRRPNTSFCFLDIRSPGLGDTAMYLCATSRDLGRGGRYEQYFGPGTRLTVT.

As for this clone: Sequence at one end of the junction differs from germline and may be a read error. The chain joins TRBV7-3 to TRBJ1-2, with D possibly TRBD1 on 6 matching bases. The CDR3 runs 14 residues. Looked up from germline, CDR1 is SGHTA and CDR2 is FQGTGA. CDR3: CASSITGTQHGYTF. The DNA of the CDR3 is TGTGCCAGCAGCATAACCGGGACACAGCATGGCTACACCTTC.

This CDR3 is CAKPGQNQPQHF. The CDR3 coding sequence is TGTGCCAAGCCGGGACAAAATCAGCCCCAGCATTTT. The chain carries TRBV27 and TRBJ1-5, with a weak D call TRBD1 (6 bases). CDR1 and CDR2 from the germline V gene are MNHEY and SMNVEV (reference sequence). The CDR3 sequence is 12 residues long. V was shortened by 10 bases and J by 4 bases, with 11 bases between the two germline ends.

This clone was recorded a few times. At one end the junction does not follow the germline gene, possibly because of a read error. This chain joins TRBV7-7 and TRBJ1-4, with D unresolved. This CDR3 comprises 15 residues. Per germline, CDR1 SSHAT and CDR2 FNYEAQ (reference sequence). Written as DNA, the CDR3 is TGTGCTAGCAGCCCCCTGGCTGCTGGTAATGAAAAACTGTTTTTT. Translating it yields CASSPLAAGNEKLFF. The variable domain in full, completed from reference TRBV7-7 and TRBJ1-4, reads GAGVSQSPRYKVTKRGQDVTLRCDPISSHATLYWYQQALGQGPEFLTYFNYEAQPDKSGLPSDRFSAERPEGSISTLTIQRTEQRDSAMYRCASSPLAAGNEKLFFGSGTQLSVL.

The rearrangement links TRBV6-6 to TRBJ2-1; TRBD1 agrees at 9 bases. Per the germline V gene, CDR1 is MNHNY and CDR2 is SVGAGI (reference sequence). The CDR3 runs to 14 residues. Trimming at V came to 5 bases and at J to 2 bases, leaving 1 base not matched to a gene. The CDR3, as DNA: TGTGCCAGCAGTCGACAGGGGGCCTACAATGAGCAGTTCTTC. Its protein is CASSRQGAYNEQFF.

This clone has just a few counts. The genes are TRBV11-2 and TRBJ2-3; weak D call: TRBD2 (6 bases). V was pared by 3 bases and J by 3 bases, with 10 bases between. Germline CDR1 SGHAT, CDR2 FQNNGV. The CDR3 covers 14 residues. CDR3 DNA sequence: TGTGCCAGCAGCTTTTCGCGGGGTACAGATACGCAGTATTTT. This sequence encodes CASSFSRGTDTQYF.

This clone was seen once. The chain combines TRBV11-2 with TRBJ2-5; maybe TRBD2 (6 bases). Trimming cost V 5 bases and J 4 bases, with 14 bases left between them. Germline V gene sequence: CDR1 SGHAT, CDR2 FQNNGV. This CDR3 has 14 amino acids. The DNA for the CDR3 is TGTGCCAGCAGCCGGGGACTCTCAGCAGAGACCCAGTACTTC. Translating gives CASSRGLSAETQYF.